Each of the 16 T cell receptor beta chains below was sequenced from the same sample in a study of T cell responses to AZD1222 COVID-19 vaccine. The data were produced by immunoSEQ multiplex PCR, yet TCRdb's version contains in-frame clones alone and is incomplete. The sample contains 150,000 to 200,000 clones, under 95% of which appear only once. The material sequenced was peripheral blood, taken on day 0 of AZD1222 vaccination. Receptor source: an adult in good health.

The chain joins TRBV6-1 to TRBJ1-3; D unclear. This CDR3 is built from 16 residues. Between the trimmed V and J ends, which lost 2 bases and 0 bases, there was a span of 11 bases. The germline V gene encodes CDR1 MNHNS and CDR2 SASEGT. This chain's CDR3 is CASSEYSQVSGNTIYF. In DNA, the CDR3 is TGTGCCAGCAGTGAATACAGCCAGGTCTCTGGAAACACCATATATTTT.

This clone was observed a few times. This chain uses TRBV6-8 with TRBJ2-1, with 7 nucleotides matching TRBD2. CDR3 length: 16 residues. Germline V gene data show CDR1 as MNHGY and CDR2 as SAAAGT. Losses at the gene ends were 2 bases for V and 0 bases for J; bases not matched to a gene: 4. This chain's CDR3 is CASSYPSGASYNEQFF. The DNA for the CDR3 is TGTGCCAGCAGTTACCCAAGCGGGGCCTCCTACAATGAGCAGTTCTTC.

This clone was counted between two and nine times. The rearrangement uses TRBV7-6 and TRBJ1-1; D uncertain. This CDR3 region has 13 residues. The germline V gene encodes CDR1 SGHVS and CDR2 FNYEAQ. Trimming took off 5 bases at V and 2 bases at J, with 9 bases between the two ends. CDR3 nucleotide sequence: TGTGCCAGCAGCCGAGGGTCCAACACTGAAGCTTTCTTT. This sequence encodes CASSRGSNTEAFF.

This clone showed up just a few times. The chain links TRBV4-2 to TRBJ2-7; 7 bases agree with TRBD2. The junction had 14 bases not matched to a gene; V was cut back by 1 base and J by 5 bases. Germline CDR1 is LGHNA and CDR2 is YNFKEQ. The length of the CDR3 is 17 residues. The CDR3 nucleotides are TGTGCCAGCAGCCAAGGTACTTTGGCGGGGGACCTCAACGAGCAGTACTTC. Translated: CASSQGTLAGDLNEQYF.

The CDR3 sequence is CASRGTGKGNEQFF. The CDR3 DNA reads as TGCGCCAGCAGAGGCACAGGGAAGGGCAATGAGCAGTTCTTC. The chain uses TRBV5-1 and TRBJ2-1; perhaps TRBD1 as D (6 bases). Germline V gene lookup returns CDR1 SGHRS and CDR2 YFSETQ. The ends were cut back, 5 bases at V and 6 bases at J, with 15 bases in the middle. The CDR3 length is 14 residues.

This sequence joins TRBV29-1 and TRBJ1-1, with D possibly matching TRBD1 (5 bases). The germline V gene encodes CDR1 SQVTM and CDR2 ANQGSEA. The ends were cut back, 5 bases at V and 6 bases at J, with 19 bases in the middle. The CDR3 is 14 residues long. CDR3 DNA: TGCAGCGTTAGCCTCGGGGGGGGTGGTGCTGAAGCTTTCTTT. Translation gives CSVSLGGGGAEAFF.

This rearrangement joins TRBV6-1 to TRBJ2-7; D may be TRBD2 (5 bases). Looked up from germline, CDR1 is MNHNS and CDR2 is SASEGT. This CDR3 has 16 residues. Trimming stripped 0 bases from V and 2 bases from J, with 14 bases between. Here the CDR3 DNA reads TGTGCCAGCAGTGAAGCGCTTCGCGGGCCGACCTACGAGCAGTACTTC. Protein sequence: CASSEALRGPTYEQYF.

The chain carries TRBV11-2 and TRBJ2-1; D not resolved. V dropped 5 bases and J dropped 5 bases, with 13 bases sitting between them. This CDR3 region has 14 residues. CDR1 is SGHAT and CDR2 is FQNNGV in the germline V gene. Here the CDR3 reads CASSPQGSHNEQFF. Written as DNA, the CDR3 is TGTGCCAGCAGCCCGCAAGGCAGCCACAATGAGCAGTTCTTC.

This chain uses TRBV28 with TRBJ2-7; 9 positions agree with TRBD2. The CDR3 loop spans 14 amino acids. V was clipped by 3 bases and J by 2 bases; unmatched bases: 2. Germline CDR1 and CDR2: MDHEN and SYDVKM. DNA for the CDR3: TGTGCCAGCAGTTTTGCGGGAGGGCCCTACGAGCAGTACTTC. Amino acid sequence: CASSFAGGPYEQYF.

The J gene is TRBJ1-1, the V gene TRBV28, with D hard to call. Trimming took off 10 bases at V and 3 bases at J, with 12 bases between the two ends. Germline V CDR1 and CDR2: MDHEN, SYDVKM. The CDR3 contains 12 residues. CDR3 sequence: CATSRMYTEAFF. CDR3 bases: TGTGCCACCTCCAGGATGTACACTGAAGCTTTCTTT.

J is TRBJ1-2 and V is TRBV27; no reliable D call. This CDR3 contains 13 residues. Trimming removed 6 bases at V and 1 base at J, with 9 bases between. CDR1 is MNHEY, CDR2 SMNVEV, per germline (reference sequence). The CDR3 reads CASRLTNNYGYTF. CDR3 nucleotides: TGTGCCAGCAGGCTCACAAATAACTATGGCTACACCTTC.

The chain employs TRBV7-2 and TRBJ2-6; D is ambiguous. V lost 3 bases and J 3 bases, leaving 3 bases between the germline ends. The CDR3 loop spans 13 amino acids. The germline V gene has CDR1 SGHTA and CDR2 FQGNSA. CDR3 loop: CASSFGGANVLTF. The CDR3 DNA reads as TGTGCCAGCAGCTTTGGTGGGGCCAACGTCCTGACTTTC.

J is TRBJ2-7 and V is TRBV4-1, with a weak D call TRBD1 (6 bases). Per the germline V gene, CDR1 is MGHRA and CDR2 is YSYEKL. V dropped 1 base and J dropped 0 bases, with 7 bases sitting between them. This CDR3 spans 14 amino acids. The CDR3: CASSQGDTSYEQYF. As DNA, the CDR3 is TGCGCCAGCAGCCAAGGGGACACCTCCTACGAGCAGTACTTC.

The rearrangement uses TRBV6-6 and TRBJ1-5; weak D call: TRBD1 (5 bases). The V gene's germline CDR1 is MNHNY and CDR2 SVGAGI (reference sequence). The V end was cut by 2 bases, the J end by 6 bases, with 11 bases between. The CDR3 is 14 amino acids. CDR3 DNA: TGTGCCAGCAGTTACGTTCAGGGACCTCAGCCCCAGCATTTT. This encodes CASSYVQGPQPQHF.

V and J are TRBV5-6 and TRBJ1-2; a possible D gene is TRBD1 (5 bases). CDR1 and CDR2 from the germline V gene are SGHDT and YYEEEE. Trimming pared 4 bases from V and 8 bases from J, leaving 18 bases between. The CDR3 totals 14 residues. Here the CDR3 reads CASSRGSTKGGYTF. For the CDR3, the DNA is TGTGCCAGCAGCCGCGGCTCAACCAAGGGGGGCTACACCTTC.

The rearrangement uses TRBV6-6 and TRBJ1-5; 7 nucleotides line up with TRBD1. This CDR3 has 14 amino acids. Germline CDR1 and CDR2: MNHNY and SVGAGI (reference sequence). V was pared by 8 bases and J by 4 bases, with 8 bases of the junction left unmatched. The DNA of the CDR3 is TGTGCCAGCGTCCCCGGGACAGCGAATCAGCCCCAGCATTTT. Protein product: CASVPGTANQPQHF.